The rows below give T cell receptor beta chains drawn from one sample of a study of monozygotic twins with inflammatory bowel disease. After re-calling the 5' RACE reads, TCRdb lists one entry per CDR3 protein, DNA absent. Seen in this sample are fewer than 450,000 distinct CDR3 sequences; the ten most common clones hold approximately 2.4%. The sequencing sample was made of blood. The receptors here all came from a human donor with ulcerative colitis or Crohn's disease, or a healthy co-twin of an affected twin (not recorded which). Both conserved end residues are part of each CDR3. The order of the fields is J gene, V gene, CDR3 protein.

J: TRBJ2-7
V: TRBV7-2
CDR3: CASSLKTGVEQYF

J: TRBJ2-1
V: TRBV5-1
CDR3: CASSLKLGAHSYNEQFF

J: TRBJ1-6
V: TRBV30
CDR3: CAWSVGRNSPLHF

J: TRBJ1-1
V: TRBV12-3/TRBV12-4
CDR3: CASRRSTGMNEAFF

J: TRBJ2-5
V: TRBV5-1
CDR3: CASSVGTSGGRETQYF

J: TRBJ2-5
V: TRBV5-1
CDR3: CASSYNSQETQYF

J: TRBJ2-1
V: TRBV7-2
CDR3: CASSLARGLAGGLDEQFF

J: TRBJ1-4
V: TRBV27
CDR3: CASSLIGPAPGHEKLFF

J: TRBJ1-6
V: TRBV28
CDR3: CASSSPTGAGRSPLHF

J: TRBJ2-7
V: TRBV20-1
CDR3: CSARDVRGYEQYF

J: TRBJ2-3
V: TRBV2
CDR3: CASRDVDTQYF

J: TRBJ2-1
V: TRBV30
CDR3: CAWSVGGLNEQFF

J: TRBJ2-5
V: TRBV11-2
CDR3: CASSPRLAGVWETQYF

J: TRBJ1-1
V: TRBV5-1
CDR3: CASSWDRLGTEAFF

J: TRBJ2-7
V: TRBV4-2
CDR3: CASSQDRSGGGSLYEQYF

J: TRBJ2-7
V: TRBV7-9
CDR3: CASSSTGPYYEQYF

J: TRBJ2-5
V: TRBV5-5
CDR3: CASSLIGDRGETQYF

J: TRBJ2-1
V: TRBV12-3/TRBV12-4
CDR3: CASSPIDLLAGVDNEQFF

J: TRBJ2-5
V: TRBV20-1
CDR3: CSARVPMRMETQYF

J: TRBJ1-3
V: TRBV18
CDR3: CASSPPSVDGNTIYF

J: TRBJ2-1
V: TRBV20-1
CDR3: CSARVGLAGGQNEQFF

J: TRBJ1-4
V: TRBV12-3/TRBV12-4
CDR3: CASSLGLRDHEKLFF

J: TRBJ2-7
V: TRBV2
CDR3: CASSGQGWAGQQYF

J: TRBJ1-1
V: TRBV5-1
CDR3: CASSKMTANTEAFF

J: TRBJ2-3
V: TRBV24-1
CDR3: CATSDLEGPTQYF

J: TRBJ2-3
V: TRBV24-1
CDR3: CATSDPRGSGDTQYF

J: TRBJ1-5
V: TRBV4-1
CDR3: CASSQAPSNQPQHF

J: TRBJ2-1
V: TRBV10-3
CDR3: CAISDLKSGIHNEQFF

J: TRBJ2-2
V: TRBV10-3
CDR3: CAMGDSGATGELFF

J: TRBJ2-3
V: TRBV7-3
CDR3: CASSLTSSSGRGADTDTQYF

J: TRBJ2-1
V: TRBV5-1
CDR3: CASSLGGLAGPYNEQFF

J: TRBJ1-2
V: TRBV27
CDR3: CASKETGDYGYTF

J: TRBJ2-7
V: TRBV19
CDR3: CASSLTGQAFSYEQYF

J: TRBJ1-1
V: TRBV28
CDR3: CASSLPREGTEAFF

J: TRBJ2-1
V: TRBV11-2
CDR3: CASSPRWEGGNEQFF

J: TRBJ2-2
V: TRBV5-1
CDR3: CASSPRTFTGAPGELFF

J: TRBJ2-7
V: TRBV28
CDR3: CASSLIQGTGEQYF

J: TRBJ2-7
V: TRBV12-3/TRBV12-4
CDR3: CASSSTAGNYEQYF

J: TRBJ2-3
V: TRBV7-2
CDR3: CASSLARGDTQYF

J: TRBJ2-3
V: TRBV20-1
CDR3: CSAREETSAPGDTQYF

J: TRBJ2-5
V: TRBV20-1
CDR3: CSATQGGETQYF

J: TRBJ2-7
V: TRBV20-1
CDR3: CSARRGTTYEQYF

J: TRBJ2-3
V: TRBV9
CDR3: CASSGGDSRSGTQYF

J: TRBJ1-2
V: TRBV5-1
CDR3: CASSFNTLDGYTF

J: TRBJ2-7
V: TRBV29-1
CDR3: CSVGWGRGGSEQYF

J: TRBJ2-2
V: TRBV6-4
CDR3: CASSDLGQGNTGELFF

J: TRBJ1-4
V: TRBV27
CDR3: CASSPRQGNNEKLFF

J: TRBJ1-2
V: TRBV19
CDR3: CASSIPGRTYIGYTF

J: TRBJ2-1
V: TRBV29-1
CDR3: CSVEETATNEQFF

J: TRBJ2-1
V: TRBV6-2/TRBV6-3
CDR3: CASSDGTGFFIF

J: TRBJ2-7
V: TRBV28
CDR3: CASSPAGTVGYEQYF

J: TRBJ1-5
V: TRBV15
CDR3: CATSREYRVEWQPQHF

J: TRBJ2-5
V: TRBV5-1
CDR3: CASSWHRDRGSDETQYF

J: TRBJ1-5
V: TRBV27
CDR3: CASSLFAGDRPYSNQPQHF

J: TRBJ1-1
V: TRBV27
CDR3: CASRERNTEAFF

J: TRBJ1-2
V: TRBV4-3
CDR3: CASSHPGQGIYGYTF

J: TRBJ2-6
V: TRBV11-2
CDR3: CASSSFGGGRSGANVLTF

J: TRBJ2-3
V: TRBV11-2
CDR3: CASSARRGSSTDTQYF